This TCR beta chain was recovered during a study of regulatory T cells in long-lasting Graves disease. Across the whole study: Persistent Graves' disease denoted over 5 years of antithyroid drugs plus positive TSH receptor antibodies. General study points: Persistent patients had a count of shared public clonotypes (approximately 3,000) that exceeded that of new patients (about 930). Persistent disease was characterized by preferential usage of TRBV28, TRBJ1-2 and TRBJ2-5.

A remark on this clonotype: Antigen unknown.

Time point defined: persistent/refractory GD, antithyroid drugs over 5 years with positive TRAb. Preparation of the TCR library used RNA extracted from PBMCs. Patients came through an endocrinology department, and that department was in Xi'an, China. HTBI primers from iRepertoire and Arm-PCR of CDR3 regions yielded the TCR beta libraries. TCRdb reanalysed the multiplex PCR reads using MiXCR and keeps one entry per CDR3 protein. The sample lists roughly 400,000 distinct CDR3 sequences; less than 25% were seen once. Deletions cut 6 bases from V and 2 bases from J, with 23 bases between. The CDR3 has 17 amino acids.

The gene calls are TRBV12-3 or TRBV12-4 and TRBJ2-7, with D possibly matching TRBD1 (5 bases). The sample was peripheral blood mononuclear cells (PBMCs), taken when the disease was refractory, from a patient treated with antithyroid drugs. This TCR was recovered from a female donor with Graves disease. CDR3 in DNA: TGTGCCAGCAGCCCAATGGGTAATATTGGGGCAGCCTACGAGCAGTACTTC. Translation gives CASSPMGNIGAAYEQYF.